This T cell receptor beta chain is drawn from a study of blood T cells in healthy people across ages. The CDR3 runs 14 residues. Trimming removed 0 bases from V and 2 bases from J, with 9 bases in between. Per germline, CDR1 SGHRS and CDR2 YFSETQ. The use of a sample-barcoded 5' primer and a J-beta primer mix characterized a second PCR of roughly 6 to 11 cycles. A 12-random-nucleotide template-switch adaptor tagged each cDNA molecule. TCRdb used MiXCR to reprocess the 5' RACE reads, holding one entry per CDR3 protein. The data hold about 620,000 distinct CDR3 sequences, with roughly 21% observed a single time. Researchers collected about 10 milliliters of peripheral blood from every single donor.

The chain employs TRBV5-1 and TRBJ2-7; D possibly matches TRBD1 or TRBD2 (5 bases each). The source is a man in his 70s in good health. The sample was blood. CDR3 sequence (DNA): TGCGCCAGCAGCTTGGACACGGGGCCCTACGAGCAGTACTTC. It is translated as CASSLDTGPYEQYF.